This TCR beta chain was recorded in a study of OX40 agonist ivuxolimab in advanced cancers. Study-level background: Mean age around 64 years, range 23 to 79; around 80% male. Partial response was recorded in three patients: one hepatocellular carcinoma and two cutaneous melanoma cases.

Prior autoimmune disease or systemic immunosuppression barred patients. Notes on this clone: Its antigen is unknown.

Study-wide results and caveats: Clonal expansion among partial responders at 0.1-3.0 mg/kg ranked near the lowest.

Germline assignment: CDR1 SEHNR and CDR2 FQNEAQ (reference sequence). The CDR3 length is 14 residues. Trimming took off 1 base at V and 4 bases at J, with 10 bases between the two ends. The assay was immunoSEQ multiplex PCR, and TCRdb's table has in-frame clones only and misses some. The data contain approximately 66,000 clones, approximately 88% of them singletons. The chain couples TRBV7-9 to TRBJ1-1; D is perhaps TRBD1 (6 bases). This sequence originates from an adult with an advanced solid tumor such as melanoma, head and neck, liver or kidney cancer. Sequenced here: CD4+ or CD8+ T cells sorted from blood, sampled in a trial of the OX40 agonist ivuxolimab. The CDR3 DNA reads as TGTGCCAGCAGCTTAGACAGGGTGGGCACTGAAGCTTTCTTT. This sequence encodes CASSLDRVGTEAFF.